This T cell receptor beta chain stems from a study of shared clonotypes between healthy human individuals. The study, taken as a whole, reports: Large sequencing depth failed to make sorted-subset sequencing complete, rarefaction showed. It was the non-shared clonotypes that had lower generation probabilities than clonotypes shared by all four donors.

In the original workflow: Junction-only sequences produced by ImmunoSEQ had no quality scores, so filtering differed. The method was immunoSEQ multiplex PCR; TCRdb's version includes in-frame clones alone and lacks a portion of them. V and J calls and clone size are as listed in that table; D and trimming were resolved from the DNA. The sample lists 2 million to 2.5 million clones, 85% to 95% occurring once. The CDR3 sequence is 12 residues long. The ends were cut back, 5 bases at V and 9 bases at J, with 11 bases in the middle. Looked up from germline, CDR1 is SGHRS and CDR2 is YFSETQ. As to this clone: Its matching antigen is unknown.

In the CD4+ fraction, cells were divided into CD45RA+ naive and CD45RA-negative memory subsets. The gene calls are TRBV5-1 and TRBJ2-2, with D unresolved. Sequenced: naive CD4+ T cells from PBMCs. Subset: CD45RA+ positively selected. This sequence originates from a man aged 18 to 30 in good health. Some clones in this sample may be carry-over from other donors' samples. The CDR3 DNA reads TGCGCCAGCAGTACCCCGGGCCGGGAGCTGTTTTTT. Its protein is CASSTPGRELFF.